This T cell receptor (beta chain) was captured in a study of cytomegalovirus exposure and HLA in healthy donors. Whole-study context: Genotyping of roughly 400 donors showed that roughly 83% belonged to the Caucasian-associated ancestry cluster.

In the PCR, 60 Vbeta and 13 Jbeta primers were used. Here immunoSEQ multiplex PCR was the method, and the copy in TCRdb shows in-frame clones only, minus some. The profile covers approximately 100,000 clones, with around three quarters appearing a single time and roughly 4.9% taken by the ten largest. This clone came up once. Antigen unknown. The V segment lost 2 bases and the J segment 6 bases; nucleotides outside the gene matches: 6. This CDR3 spans 15 amino acids. The germline V gene has CDR1 MNHEY and CDR2 SVGAGI. Findings and caveats of the study: TCR beta chain V- and J-gene trimming was linked, in a later analysis, to a missense variant in DCLRE1C. Clonal expansion was found to be greater in HLA-associated TCR beta chains than in equally common others in a later analysis.

The chain is built from TRBV6-5 and TRBJ2-1; 8 nucleotides line up with TRBD2. Material for sequencing was PBMCs. The source of this sequence is a female donor in good health and CMV-seropositive. The CDR3 is CASSYGRGGINEQFF. Written as DNA, the CDR3 is TGTGCCAGCAGTTACGGCCGGGGGGGTATCAATGAGCAGTTCTTC.